These T cell receptor beta chains were read from a single sample in a study of blood T cell repertoires in COVID-19. The method was immunoSEQ multiplex PCR; TCRdb's version includes in-frame clones alone and lacks a portion of them. The sample includes around 170,000 clones, around 85% of them seen just once. Material for sequencing was peripheral blood. These receptors were collected from a woman aged 65 to 85 with acute or convalescent COVID-19. The CDR3 runs from the conserved cysteine through the conserved F or W. Fields, in order: clone size, D gene, J gene, V gene, CDR3 DNA, CDR3 protein. The D gene is left open where the match is weak. Rows give clone size only sometimes, using once, few, many, or a class for an expanded clone.

once | NA | TRBJ2-6 | TRBV3-1/TRBV3-2 | TGTGCCAGCAGCCAAGGGGCCGGGGCCAACGTCCTGACTTTC | CASSQGAGANVLTF
few | TRBD2 | TRBJ2-1 | TRBV27 | TGTGCCAGCACCTCGCTCGGACTAGCGGGGGACAATGAGCAGTTCTTC | CASTSLGLAGDNEQFF
NA | NA | TRBJ2-5 | TRBV13 | TGTGCCAGCAGCTCTCGGACGAGGGCGGAGACCCAGTACTTC | CASSSRTRAETQYF
NA | TRBD1 | TRBJ2-7 | TRBV29-1 | TGCAGCGTTGAACAGGGGGATTTGTCGCGGGAGCAGTACTTC | CSVEQGDLSREQYF
NA | TRBD1 | TRBJ1-4 | TRBV6-5 | TGTGCCAGCAGTTACATTGGACAGGGTGAAAAACTGTTTTTT | CASSYIGQGEKLFF
NA | TRBD1 | TRBJ1-1 | TRBV5-1 | TGCGCCAGCAGCTCCACCCTCAACAGGGGGGAGAACACTGAAGCTTTCTTT | CASSSTLNRGENTEAFF
NA | NA | TRBJ2-2 | TRBV5-6 | TGTGCCAGCAGCTTGGTGGGCCAGGGGAACACCGGGGAGCTGTTTTTT | CASSLVGQGNTGELFF
once | TRBD1 | TRBJ1-4 | TRBV7-6 | TGTGCCAGCAGCCCCGGACAGGGGAAACTGTTTTTT | CASSPGQGKLFF
NA | NA | TRBJ2-2 | TRBV7-9 | TGTGCCAGCAGGAGCGCGAACACCGGGGAGCTGTTTTTT | CASRSANTGELFF
NA | TRBD1 | TRBJ2-7 | TRBV11-2 | TGTGCCAGCAGCTTAGTTACGGACAGGAGCTACGAGCAGTACTTC | CASSLVTDRSYEQYF
NA | TRBD2 | TRBJ2-2 | TRBV7-2 | TGTGCCAGCAGCCCCCCGGGACTAGCGGGCGGGGCTGGGGAGCTGTTTTTT | CASSPPGLAGGAGELFF
once | NA | TRBJ2-5 | TRBV7-2 | TGTGCCAGCAGCGTCGAAGAATCAGGTCCCTTTTACTTC | CASSVEESGPFYF
NA | NA | TRBJ1-2 | TRBV30 | TGTGCCTGCGCCGCCGAAGGAGCTGCTCCTTCTGGCTACACCTTC | CACAAEGAAPSGYTF
NA | TRBD1 | TRBJ2-3 | TRBV19 | TGTGCCACCCGGGACAGGGGCACAGATACGCAGTATTTT | CATRDRGTDTQYF
NA | NA | TRBJ1-5 | TRBV28 | TGTGCCAGCAGTTCTCAGGGAAATAGCAATCAGCCCCAGCATTTT | CASSSQGNSNQPQHF
NA | TRBD2 | TRBJ2-5 | TRBV9 | TGTGCCAGCAGCGCAGGCGGGAGAGAGACCCAGTACTTC | CASSAGGRETQYF
NA | TRBD2 | TRBJ2-7 | TRBV30 | TGTGCCTCCGGGGGGGAGGGTTCTTCCTACGAGCAGTACTTC | CASGGEGSSYEQYF
NA | TRBD2 | TRBJ2-7 | TRBV28 | TGTGCCAGCAGCCCAACTAGCGGGAGCTCCTACGAGCAGTACTTC | CASSPTSGSSYEQYF
NA | NA | TRBJ1-5 | TRBV7-2 | TGTGCCAGCAGCCCCGGTGGCAATCAGCCCCAGCATTTT | CASSPGGNQPQHF
NA | TRBD1 | TRBJ2-7 | TRBV28 | TGTGCCAGCAGAGAGACAGGGGGTTCGTCCTACGAGCAGTACTTC | CASRETGGSSYEQYF
NA | TRBD1 | TRBJ1-1 | TRBV19 | TGTGCCAGTACCGATGGGAACAGGGGCGACACTGAAGCTTTCTTT | CASTDGNRGDTEAFF
NA | TRBD1 | TRBJ1-1 | TRBV11-2 | TGTGCCAGCAGCTTAGATTTGGCGGCAGGGGGTTCTGAAGCTTTCTTT | CASSLDLAAGGSEAFF
NA | TRBD2 | TRBJ2-2 | TRBV27 | TGTGCCAGCAGTTTTTTCCTCGGTAGCGGGAGCCTCTCCACCGGGGAGCTGTTTTTT | CASSFFLGSGSLSTGELFF
NA | TRBD2 | TRBJ2-2 | TRBV6-5 | TGTGCCTCAGCAAGCGGGGTAGCTCCGGTCCGGGAGCTGTTTTTT | CASASGVAPVRELFF
NA | NA | TRBJ2-1 | TRBV5-6 | TGTGCCAGCAGCCGACCCGACTGGAGGGATGAGCAGTTCTTC | CASSRPDWRDEQFF
NA | TRBD1 | TRBJ1-5 | TRBV6-2/TRBV6-3 | TGTGCCAGCAGTTACCGCGGAGGGGGCTATGGCAATCAGCCCCAGCATTTT | CASSYRGGGYGNQPQHF
NA | TRBD1 | TRBJ2-4 | TRBV3-1/TRBV3-2 | TGTGCCAGCAGCCGAGGGGACAGCCGTCAGTACTTC | CASSRGDSRQYF
NA | NA | TRBJ2-5 | TRBV3-1/TRBV3-2 | TGTGCCAGCAGCCAGGCCGACTCCATAGAGACCCAGTACTTC | CASSQADSIETQYF
NA | NA | TRBJ2-1 | TRBV6-2/TRBV6-3 | TGTGCCAGCAGTTACTCGCCCGGGTTTGAGCAGTTCTTC | CASSYSPGFEQFF
NA | TRBD1 | TRBJ1-6 | TRBV30 | TGTGCCTGGGGGCACAGGGGGCGTCTCGAAAGCTCCTATAATTCACCCCTCCACTTT | CAWGHRGRLESSYNSPLHF
NA | TRBD1 | TRBJ1-2 | TRBV10-3 | TGTGCCATCAGCCGGGACAGGGTGGACTATGGCTACACCTTC | CAISRDRVDYGYTF
NA | NA | TRBJ1-4 | TRBV4-2 | TGTGCCAGCAGCCAAGATCGTTCCGGGACACTATATAATGAAAAACTGTTTTTT | CASSQDRSGTLYNEKLFF
NA | NA | TRBJ1-2 | TRBV6-5 | TGTGCCAGCAGTTACCGGGGAACCTATGGCTACACCTTC | CASSYRGTYGYTF
NA | NA | TRBJ1-5 | TRBV6-6 | TGTGCCAGCACCGAACGGGGTGATAGCAATCAGCCCCAGCATTTT | CASTERGDSNQPQHF
NA | NA | TRBJ2-1 | TRBV24-1 | TGTGCCACCAGTGATTCCTCTAGTGAGGTATGGAATGAGCAGTTCTTC | CATSDSSSEVWNEQFF